The source of this T cell receptor beta chain is a study of control samples from healthy donors and cancer patients (TCRdb year 2020). Note on this clone: The antigen it recognizes is unknown. No qualities accompany the bases; no much larger clone lies one base away.

The cysteine opens and the phenylalanine closes a CDR3 of 14 amino acids. The sequence is cut down to CDR3 DNA, 42 bases in frame from base 1. For this chain, trimming is 9 bases at the V end and 1 base at the J end, and the number of junction bases without a gene match is 7. Reading the germline V gene (reference sequence) gives CDR1 LNHDA and CDR2 SQIVND. Library preparation was by the immunoSEQ multiplex PCR assay. TCRdb provides this immuneACCESS table in a form limited to in-frame rearrangements. Some clones are lacking; in checked studies, under half of them reflect an unresolved V gene, and why the rest are absent is not known. In all, the sample holds 150,000 or so clones, and 85% to 95% of those were seen once. Of the sample, approximately 2.5% is held by the ten largest clones.

The sequence came from a man aged 45-60 years in good health. What was sequenced was blood. In this chain, TRBV19 is recombined with TRBJ2-5; 8 middle bases align to TRBD2. The nucleotides read TGTGCCAGCAAGACTAGCGCCTTCCAAGAGACCCAGTACTTC. Translated, it gives CASKTSAFQETQYF.